The 3 T cell receptor beta chains reported below all come from one sample, sequenced in a study of regulatory T cells in long-lasting Graves disease. Investigators prepared the TCR beta libraries by applying iRepertoire HTBI primers and Arm-PCR of CDR3 regions. TCRdb processed the multiplex PCR reads anew with MiXCR; each CDR3 protein has one entry. The data contain some 560,000 distinct CDR3 sequences, around 16% of them singletons. Time point denoted: newly diagnosed GD, antithyroid drugs for less than 3 months. From RNA extracted from PBMCs, the TCR library was made. The sample was also reused in another study, on T cells in Graves' hyperthyroidism and ophthalmopathy.

This sample comprised peripheral blood mononuclear cells (PBMCs), obtained at new diagnosis, from a patient treated with antithyroid drugs. The source is a woman aged 40 to 65 with Graves disease.

This clonotype was seen many times. V usage is TRBV30 and J usage is TRBJ2-7; unclear D gene. CDR3 length: 12 amino acids. The V gene lost 2 bases and the J gene lost 4 bases, with 9 bases spanning the gap. Germline V gene data show CDR1 as GTSNPN and CDR2 as SVGIG (reference sequence). CDR3 sequence: CAWSFGRYEQYF. In DNA, the CDR3 is TGTGCCTGGAGTTTCGGACGGTACGAGCAGTACTTC.

This clonotype was found a few times. The gene calls are TRBV6-1 and TRBJ1-2; D is unresolved. CDR1 is MNHNS, CDR2 SASEGT, per germline. The CDR3 consists of 20 residues. Trimming shortened V by 6 bases and J by 4 bases, and 33 bases separated the two germline ends. CDR3 nucleotide sequence: TGTGCCAGCAGCCGTCACGGCCGGGATGCAGGCCCCGCGGAGTCCTATGGCTACACCTTC. The encoded protein is CASSRHGRDAGPAESYGYTF.

This clonotype was detected many times. This sequence joins TRBV3-1 and TRBJ2-5, with D perhaps TRBD2 (6 bases). CDR1 is LGHDT, CDR2 YNNKEL, per germline (reference sequence). Trimming took off 4 bases at V and 2 bases at J, with 11 bases between the two ends. The CDR3 is made up of 14 amino acids. Here the CDR3 reads CASSRPGLQETQYF. The CDR3 DNA reads TGTGCCAGCAGCCGACCGGGACTGCAAGAGACCCAGTACTTC.